The 8 T cell receptor beta chains given below trace back to one sample, sequenced in a study of early T cells in non-severe SARS-CoV-2 infection (dated by TCRdb to about 2021). The library was generated by 5' RACE. TCRdb records NextSeq 500 as the sequencer. Clones were called with MiXCR by TCRdb after fastp trimmed the public reads at Q25, and only in-frame beta chains were retained. Every CDR3 protein is listed once, alongside the most common genes and DNA of its rows. The sample table contains just under 90,000 distinct CDR3 sequences; only one count was recorded for approximately 15% of them. 6.5% to 9% of the sample belongs to the ten largest clones. The sample taken for sequencing was whole blood. These receptors all stem from an adult who was a healthcare worker with PCR-confirmed SARS-CoV-2 infection or an uninfected control (not recorded which).

J is TRBJ2-6 and V is TRBV4-1; TRBD1 matches 8 bases. Germline V gene sequence: CDR1 MGHRA, CDR2 YSYEKL. V was clipped by 1 base and J by 4 bases; unmatched bases: 6. The CDR3 has 17 residues. The CDR3, as DNA: TGCGCCAGCAGCCAAGCGGACAGGGCGGCCGGGGCCAACGTCCTGACTTTC. This translates into CASSQADRAAGANVLTF.

This chain links TRBV27 with TRBJ2-1, with 7 bases aligning to TRBD2. The V gene's germline CDR1 is MNHEY and CDR2 SMNVEV (reference sequence). The CDR3 totals 16 residues. V gave up 4 bases and J gave up 4 bases; unmatched junction bases: 10. CDR3 protein: CASSSLSSGAYNEQFF. DNA of the CDR3: TGTGCCAGCAGTTCGCTCTCTAGCGGAGCATACAATGAGCAGTTCTTC.

This clonotype was counted many times. The V call is TRBV3-1, the J call TRBJ1-2; D is unresolved. CDR3 size: 12 residues. Per the germline V gene, CDR1 is LGHDT and CDR2 is YNNKEL (reference sequence). The V gene lost 0 bases and the J gene lost 5 bases, with 4 bases spanning the gap. The CDR3 here is CASSQDSYGYTF. CDR3 bases: TGTGCCAGCAGCCAAGATAGTTATGGCTACACCTTC.

CDR3 sequence: CASSRGGQANEQYF. The CDR3 DNA is TGTGCCAGCAGCCGAGGCGGACAGGCCAACGAGCAGTACTTC. The V and J genes are TRBV7-9 and TRBJ2-7, with 7 bases lining up with TRBD1. Germline CDR1 reads SEHNR; CDR2 reads FQNEAQ (reference sequence). This CDR3 contains 14 residues. J was trimmed by 5 bases and V by 5 bases; bases with no gene match: 9.

This clonotype was seen only a few times. The CDR3 region has the DNA TGTGCCAGCTCACCCGTAGCGGGAGCATCTGAGCAGTTCTTC. Its translation is CASSPVAGASEQFF. The chain is built from TRBV18 and TRBJ2-1; TRBD2 matches 9 bases. Germline CDR1 is KGHSH and CDR2 is LQKENI. This CDR3 comprises 14 residues. The ends lost 3 bases at V and 9 bases at J; junction bases unmatched: 6.

The V gene is TRBV7-2, the J gene TRBJ2-1, with a weak D call TRBD2 (5 bases). Germline CDR1 reads SGHTA; CDR2 reads FQGNSA. V was cut by 7 bases and J by 7 bases, with 14 bases left in between. The CDR3 spans 13 residues. Here the CDR3 DNA reads TGTGCCAGCAACGCAGTCGGGGTAAATGAGCAGTTCTTC. Its protein is CASNAVGVNEQFF.

This clonotype was seen many times. The rearrangement uses TRBV13 and TRBJ2-1; D is unresolved. Germline CDR1 reads PRHDT; CDR2 reads FYEKMQ (reference sequence). V was shortened by 3 bases and J by 6 bases, with 9 bases between the two germline ends. This CDR3 is built from 13 residues. The CDR3 DNA reads TGTGCCAGCAGCTTGTATAGAGGCAATGAGCAGTTCTTC. Its protein is CASSLYRGNEQFF.

J is TRBJ1-1 and V is TRBV12-3 or TRBV12-4, with 7 positions matching TRBD1. This CDR3 is 15 amino acids long. The ends lost 3 bases at V and 0 bases at J; junction bases unmatched: 4. CDR3 in DNA: TGTGCCAGCAGTTTGGAACAGGGGATGAACACTGAAGCTTTCTTT. It encodes CASSLEQGMNTEAFF.